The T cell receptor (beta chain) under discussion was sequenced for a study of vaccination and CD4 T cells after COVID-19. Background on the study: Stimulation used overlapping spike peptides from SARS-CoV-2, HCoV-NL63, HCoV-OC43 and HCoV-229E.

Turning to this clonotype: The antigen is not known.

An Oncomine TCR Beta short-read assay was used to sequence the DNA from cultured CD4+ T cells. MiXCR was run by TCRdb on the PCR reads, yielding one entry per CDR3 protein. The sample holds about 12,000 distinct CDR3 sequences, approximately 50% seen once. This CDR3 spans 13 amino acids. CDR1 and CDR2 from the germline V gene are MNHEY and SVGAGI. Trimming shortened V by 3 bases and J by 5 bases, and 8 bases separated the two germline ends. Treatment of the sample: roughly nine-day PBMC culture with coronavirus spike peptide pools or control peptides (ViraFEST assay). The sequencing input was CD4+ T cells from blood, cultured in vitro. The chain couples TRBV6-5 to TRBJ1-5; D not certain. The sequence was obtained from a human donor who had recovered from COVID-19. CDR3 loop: CASSYGPDQPQHF. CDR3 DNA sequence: TGTGCCAGCAGTTATGGTCCCGATCAGCCCCAGCATTTT.